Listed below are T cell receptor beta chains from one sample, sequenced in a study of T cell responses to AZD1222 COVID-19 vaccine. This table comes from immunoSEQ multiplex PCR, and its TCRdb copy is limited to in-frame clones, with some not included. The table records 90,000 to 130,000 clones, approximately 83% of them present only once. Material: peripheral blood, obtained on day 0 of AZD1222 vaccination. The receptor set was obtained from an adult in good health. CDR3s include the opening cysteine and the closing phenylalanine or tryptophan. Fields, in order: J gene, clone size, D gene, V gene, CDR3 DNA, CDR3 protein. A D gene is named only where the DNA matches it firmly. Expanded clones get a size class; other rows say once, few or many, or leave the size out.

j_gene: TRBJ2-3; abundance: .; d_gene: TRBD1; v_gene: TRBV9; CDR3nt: TGTGCCAGCAGCGTAGCTGGACAGGGTGGGGGCACAGATACGCAGTATTTT; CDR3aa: CASSVAGQGGGTDTQYF
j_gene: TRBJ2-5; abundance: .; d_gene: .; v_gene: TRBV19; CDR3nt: TGTGCCAGTAGTATACCACAGGTGCAAGAGACCCAGTACTTC; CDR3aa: CASSIPQVQETQYF
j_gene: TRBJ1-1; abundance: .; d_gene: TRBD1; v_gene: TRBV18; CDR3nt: TGTGCCAGCTCACCAGGGATCGGACAGGTGAACACTGAAGCTTTCTTT; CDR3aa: CASSPGIGQVNTEAFF
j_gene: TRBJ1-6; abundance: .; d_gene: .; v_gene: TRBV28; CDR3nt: TGTGCCAGCACCGCCGGCGGGGGCTATAATTCACCCCTCCACTTT; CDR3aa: CASTAGGGYNSPLHF
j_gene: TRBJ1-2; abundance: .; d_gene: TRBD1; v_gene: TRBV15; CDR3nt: TGTGCCACCAGCAGAGGGGACAGGGGGCTAGATGGCTACACCTTC; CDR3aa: CATSRGDRGLDGYTF
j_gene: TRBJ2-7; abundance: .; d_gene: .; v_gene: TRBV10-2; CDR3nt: TGCGCCACCTCGGACGGGAGCTCCTACGAGCAGTACTTC; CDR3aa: CATSDGSSYEQYF
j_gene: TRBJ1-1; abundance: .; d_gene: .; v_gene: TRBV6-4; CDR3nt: TGTGCCAGCAGTGACCCTCTGAAGGAGTTAAGGACTGAAGCTTTCTTT; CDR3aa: CASSDPLKELRTEAFF
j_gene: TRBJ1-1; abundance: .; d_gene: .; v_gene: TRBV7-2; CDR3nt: TGTGCCAGCAGCGGGTCCCTCATGAACACTGAAGCTTTCTTT; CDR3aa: CASSGSLMNTEAFF
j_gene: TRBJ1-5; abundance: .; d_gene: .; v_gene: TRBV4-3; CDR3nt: TGCGCCAGCAGCCAAGAGTTAACAGGGAGGCAGCCCCAGCATTTT; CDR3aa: CASSQELTGRQPQHF
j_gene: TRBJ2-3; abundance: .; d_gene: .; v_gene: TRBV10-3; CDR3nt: TGTGCCATCAGCCGGGACGCCACAGATACGCAGTATTTT; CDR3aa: CAISRDATDTQYF
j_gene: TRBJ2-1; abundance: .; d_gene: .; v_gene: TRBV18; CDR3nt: TGTGCCAGCTCACTGAGAGACCAACAGGCGCCGGGGAGAGCCTACAATGAGCAGTTCTTC; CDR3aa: CASSLRDQQAPGRAYNEQFF
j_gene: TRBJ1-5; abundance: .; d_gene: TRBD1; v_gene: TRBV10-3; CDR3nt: TGTGCCATCAGTGAGACCGGACAGGGGGTGGGCAATCAGCCCCAGCATTTT; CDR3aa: CAISETGQGVGNQPQHF
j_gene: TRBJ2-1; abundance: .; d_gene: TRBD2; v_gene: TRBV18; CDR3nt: TGTGCCAGCTCATCCGGGACTAGCGGTGCCAATGAGCAGTTCTTC; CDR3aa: CASSSGTSGANEQFF
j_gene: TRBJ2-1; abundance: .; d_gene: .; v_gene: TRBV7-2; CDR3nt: TGTGCCAGCAGCCGTTCGGCAGGAGGGAGTGAGCAGTTCTTC; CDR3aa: CASSRSAGGSEQFF
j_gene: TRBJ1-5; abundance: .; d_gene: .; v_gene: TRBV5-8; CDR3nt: TGTGCCAGCAGCCCGATGGGGAACCCAGAGCCCCAGCATTTT; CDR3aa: CASSPMGNPEPQHF
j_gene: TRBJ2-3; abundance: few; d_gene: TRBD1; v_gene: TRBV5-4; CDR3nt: TGTGCCAGCAGCTTGTTTAAACAGGGGCAGGATACGCAGTATTTT; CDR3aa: CASSLFKQGQDTQYF
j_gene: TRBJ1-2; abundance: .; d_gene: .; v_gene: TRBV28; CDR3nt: TGTGCCAGCAGTCAAGACAACAACTATGGCTACACCTTC; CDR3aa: CASSQDNNYGYTF
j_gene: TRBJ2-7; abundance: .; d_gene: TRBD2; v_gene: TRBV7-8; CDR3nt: TGTGCCAGCAGCTTACAGGGACTAGCGGGAATAAAAGGGGACGAGCAGTACTTC; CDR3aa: CASSLQGLAGIKGDEQYF
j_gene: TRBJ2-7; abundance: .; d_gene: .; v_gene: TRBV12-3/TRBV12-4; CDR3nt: TGTGCCAGCAGTTCCGGGACATTTGGGGAGCAGTACTTC; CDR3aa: CASSSGTFGEQYF
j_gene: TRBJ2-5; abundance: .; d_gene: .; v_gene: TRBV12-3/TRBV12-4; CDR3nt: TGTGCCAGCGGAACCTGGATGGGAGAGACCCAGTACTTC; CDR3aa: CASGTWMGETQYF
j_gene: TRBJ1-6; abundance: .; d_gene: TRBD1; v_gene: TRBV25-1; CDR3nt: TGTGCCAGCAGTGACTATGGACAGGGTTCACCCCTCCACTTT; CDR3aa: CASSDYGQGSPLHF
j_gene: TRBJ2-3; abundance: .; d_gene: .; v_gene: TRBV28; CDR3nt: TGTGCCAGCAGTTCAACGTTCTCGAGAGCGGATACGCAGTATTTT; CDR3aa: CASSSTFSRADTQYF
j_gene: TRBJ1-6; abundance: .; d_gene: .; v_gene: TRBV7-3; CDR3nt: TGTGCCAGCAGCTTAATGGGCTCCTATAATTCACCCCTCCACTTT; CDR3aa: CASSLMGSYNSPLHF
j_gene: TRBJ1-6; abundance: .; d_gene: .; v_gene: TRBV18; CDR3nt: TGTGCCAGCTCACCACCCGGCAGCTCCTATAATTCACCCCTCCACTTT; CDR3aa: CASSPPGSSYNSPLHF
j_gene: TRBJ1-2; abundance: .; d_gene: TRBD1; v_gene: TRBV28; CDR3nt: TGTGCCAGCAGTCTGGCGACAGGGGGTACTGGCTATGGCTACACCTTC; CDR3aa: CASSLATGGTGYGYTF
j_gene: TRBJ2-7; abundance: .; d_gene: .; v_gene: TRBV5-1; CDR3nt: TGCGCCAGCAGCTTGGCCCGCGGGGGCAATACCTACGAGCAGTACTTC; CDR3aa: CASSLARGGNTYEQYF
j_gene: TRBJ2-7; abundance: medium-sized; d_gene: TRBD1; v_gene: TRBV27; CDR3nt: TGTGCCAGCAGCGTCTCGGGGACAGGGCCCTACGAGCAGTACTTC; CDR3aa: CASSVSGTGPYEQYF
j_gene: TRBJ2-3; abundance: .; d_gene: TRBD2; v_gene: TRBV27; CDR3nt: TGTGCCAGCAGTTTTCGGGGGGGCACAGATACGCAGTATTTT; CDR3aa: CASSFRGGTDTQYF
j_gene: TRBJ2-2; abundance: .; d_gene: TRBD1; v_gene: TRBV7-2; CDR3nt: TGTGCCAGCAGCTTTGGCAGGGGGCGAACCGGGGAGCTGTTTTTT; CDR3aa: CASSFGRGRTGELFF
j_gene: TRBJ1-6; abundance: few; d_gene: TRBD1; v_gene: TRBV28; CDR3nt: TGTGCCAGCAGTTTCCCGACGGGGACAGGAGCTTCACCCCTCCACTTT; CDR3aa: CASSFPTGTGASPLHF
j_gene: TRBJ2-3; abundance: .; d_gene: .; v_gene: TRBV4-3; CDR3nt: TGCGCCAGCAGCCAGGGGGCACGCGGGAGTACGCAGTATTTT; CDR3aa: CASSQGARGSTQYF
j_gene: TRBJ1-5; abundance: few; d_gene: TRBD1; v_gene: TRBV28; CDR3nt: TGTGCCAGCACCGCCTCGGGAGGGGGCGACTTAGCCCAGCATTTT; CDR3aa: CASTASGGGDLAQHF
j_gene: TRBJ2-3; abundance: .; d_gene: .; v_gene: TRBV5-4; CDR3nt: TGTGCCAGCAGCACGAGACTAGTCTCAGATACGCAGTATTTT; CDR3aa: CASSTRLVSDTQYF
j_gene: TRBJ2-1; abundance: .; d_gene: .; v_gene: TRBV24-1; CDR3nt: TGTGCCACCAGTGACTACGGAGTCAATGAGCAGTTCTTC; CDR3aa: CATSDYGVNEQFF
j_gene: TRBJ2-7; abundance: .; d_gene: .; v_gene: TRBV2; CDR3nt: TGTGCCAGCAAACTCGGGGGTAACTACGAGCAGTACTTC; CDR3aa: CASKLGGNYEQYF
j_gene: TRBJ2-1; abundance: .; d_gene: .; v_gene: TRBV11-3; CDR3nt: TGTGCCAGCAGCTTAGGAGCCTACGGGGGTGAGCAGTTCTTC; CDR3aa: CASSLGAYGGEQFF
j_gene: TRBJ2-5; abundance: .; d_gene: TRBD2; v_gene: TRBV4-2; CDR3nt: TGTGCCAGCAGCCAAGATCTCGCGAGCGGGGGGTACCAAGAGACCCAGTACTTC; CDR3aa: CASSQDLASGGYQETQYF
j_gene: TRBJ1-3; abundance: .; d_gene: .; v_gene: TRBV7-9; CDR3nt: TGTGCCAGCAGCCCGAGTAACTCTGGAAACACCATATATTTT; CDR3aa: CASSPSNSGNTIYF
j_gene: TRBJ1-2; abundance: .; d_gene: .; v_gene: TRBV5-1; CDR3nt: TGCGCCAGCAGCCCGCGGGACAACTATGGCTACACCTTC; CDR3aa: CASSPRDNYGYTF
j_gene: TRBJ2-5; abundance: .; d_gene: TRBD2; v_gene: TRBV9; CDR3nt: TGTGCCAGCAGCGTGAGACTAGCGGGAGAAGAGACCCAGTACTTC; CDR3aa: CASSVRLAGEETQYF
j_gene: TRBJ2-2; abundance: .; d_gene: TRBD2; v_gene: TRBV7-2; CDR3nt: TGTGCCAGCAGCCCGGGGGGGCTGATCACCGGGGAGCTGTTTTTT; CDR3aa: CASSPGGLITGELFF
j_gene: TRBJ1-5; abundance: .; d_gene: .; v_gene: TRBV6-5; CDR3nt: TGTGCCAGCAGTCGCGGTCCTTCTACTAATCAGCCCCAGCATTTT; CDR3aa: CASSRGPSTNQPQHF
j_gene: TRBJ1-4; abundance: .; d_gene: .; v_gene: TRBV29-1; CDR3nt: TGCAGCGTTGCAGGAGGTACAGACCCAAATGAAAAACTGTTTTTT; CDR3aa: CSVAGGTDPNEKLFF
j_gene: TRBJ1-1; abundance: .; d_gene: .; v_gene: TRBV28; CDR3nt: TGTGCCAGCAGTTTGGGGGAAGCTGAAGCTTTCTTT; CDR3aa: CASSLGEAEAFF
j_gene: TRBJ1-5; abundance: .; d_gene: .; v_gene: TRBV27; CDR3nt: TGTGCCAGCAGTCGGGACACTAGCAATCAGCCCCAGCATTTT; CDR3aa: CASSRDTSNQPQHF
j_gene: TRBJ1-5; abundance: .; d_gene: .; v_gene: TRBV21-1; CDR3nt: TGTGCCAGCAGCCCCCGGGACAGTCAACAATCCTTCTTTGGCAATCAGCCCCAGCATTTT; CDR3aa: CASSPRDSQQSFFGNQPQHF
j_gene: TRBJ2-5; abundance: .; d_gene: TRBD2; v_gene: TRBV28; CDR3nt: TGTGCCAGCACTGGGGGGGGGAAGACCCAGTACTTC; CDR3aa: CASTGGGKTQYF
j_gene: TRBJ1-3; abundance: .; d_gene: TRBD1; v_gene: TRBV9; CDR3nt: TGTGCCAGCAGCGTAGGACCGAACAGGGGTCTCTCTGGAAACACCATATATTTT; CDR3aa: CASSVGPNRGLSGNTIYF
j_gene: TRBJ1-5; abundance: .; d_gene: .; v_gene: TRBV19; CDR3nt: TGTGCCAGTACGGGCGGAGATAGCAATCAGCCCCAGCATTTT; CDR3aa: CASTGGDSNQPQHF
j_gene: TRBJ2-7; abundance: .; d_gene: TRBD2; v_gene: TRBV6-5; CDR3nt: TGTGCCAGCAGTTACTCGACAGCGGGAGGTTCCGAGCAGTACTTC; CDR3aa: CASSYSTAGGSEQYF
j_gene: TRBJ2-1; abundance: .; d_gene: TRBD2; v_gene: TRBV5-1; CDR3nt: TGCGCCAGCAGCTTGAATTTGTTGAGCGGGAGACAATACAATGAGCAGTTCTTC; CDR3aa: CASSLNLLSGRQYNEQFF
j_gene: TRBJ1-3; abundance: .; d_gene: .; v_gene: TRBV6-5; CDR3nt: TGTGCCAGCAGCCAAGATGGGGTCCCAACCACCATATATTTT; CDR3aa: CASSQDGVPTTIYF
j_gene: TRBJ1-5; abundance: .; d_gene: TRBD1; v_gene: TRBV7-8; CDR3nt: TGTGCCAGCAGCTTAAACAGGGGGCCAGGTTTCGGTCAGCCCCAGCATTTT; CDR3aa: CASSLNRGPGFGQPQHF
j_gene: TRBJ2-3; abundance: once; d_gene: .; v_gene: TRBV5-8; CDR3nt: TGTGCCAGCAGCCCAGCGGATACGCAGTATTTT; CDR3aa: CASSPADTQYF
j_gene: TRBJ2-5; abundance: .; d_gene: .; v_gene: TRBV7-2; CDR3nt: TGTGCCAGCAGCCCATTCGGGACAATGTACCAAGAGACCCAGTACTTC; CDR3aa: CASSPFGTMYQETQYF
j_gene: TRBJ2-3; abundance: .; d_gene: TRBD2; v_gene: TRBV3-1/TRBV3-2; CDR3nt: TGTGCCAGCTCCCTCGGGCTAGCGGGAGTATCGGATACGCAGTATTTT; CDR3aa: CASSLGLAGVSDTQYF
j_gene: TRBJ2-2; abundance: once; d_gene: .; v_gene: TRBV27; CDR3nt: TGTGCCAGCCAGGGAAGGATAGGGGAGCTGTTTTTT; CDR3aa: CASQGRIGELFF
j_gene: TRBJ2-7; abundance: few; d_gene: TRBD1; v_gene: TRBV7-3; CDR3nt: TGTGCCAGCAGCCCGGGACAGGGGTGGTACGAGCAGTACTTC; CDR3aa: CASSPGQGWYEQYF
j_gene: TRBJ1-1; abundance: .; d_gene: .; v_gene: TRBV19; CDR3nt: TGTGCCAGTAGTATCATTCAGCCCAGATACACTGAAGCTTTCTTT; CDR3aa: CASSIIQPRYTEAFF
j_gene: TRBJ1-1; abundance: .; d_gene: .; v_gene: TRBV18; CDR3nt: TGTGCCAGCTCACCCAGGGCGGGGTACACTGAAGCTTTCTTT; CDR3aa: CASSPRAGYTEAFF